This TCR beta chain was documented in a study of shared clonotypes between healthy human individuals. About the research overall: Each donor had three CD4 naive, three CD4 memory, two CD8 naive and one CD8 memory plate.

Genomic DNA belonging to each subset was distributed in equal measure over several immunoSEQ plates. Produced via immunoSEQ multiplex PCR; TCRdb's table is partial and in-frame only. The sample holds millions of clones; around nine tenths are singletons and the top ten take around 0.14%. The sequencing input was naive CD4+ T cells sorted from blood. The subset was: CD45RA+ positively selected. The sequence was obtained from a man between 18 and 35 years old in good health.

Here the CDR3 reads CASSFLDGFSGNTIYF. In DNA, the CDR3 is TGTGCCAGCAGTTTCCTCGACGGATTCTCTGGAAACACCATATATTTT. This rearrangement joins TRBV6-6 to TRBJ1-3; no clear D gene. CDR3 length: 16 residues. V lost 4 bases to trimming and J lost 0 bases, with 13 bases between them. CDR1 and CDR2 (germline): MNHNY, SVGAGI (reference sequence).